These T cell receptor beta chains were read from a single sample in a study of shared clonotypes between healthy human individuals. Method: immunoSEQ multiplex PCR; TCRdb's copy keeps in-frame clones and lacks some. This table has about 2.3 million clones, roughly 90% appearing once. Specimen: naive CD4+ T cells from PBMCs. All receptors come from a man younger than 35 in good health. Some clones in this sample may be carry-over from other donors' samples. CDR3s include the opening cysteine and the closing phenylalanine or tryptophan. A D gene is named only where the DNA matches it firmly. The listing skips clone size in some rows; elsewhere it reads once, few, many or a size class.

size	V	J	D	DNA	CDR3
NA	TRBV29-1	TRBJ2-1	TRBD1	TGCAGCGTTGAGGCGAAACCCGGGCCCAGGGGGAATGAGCAGTTCTTC	CSVEAKPGPRGNEQFF
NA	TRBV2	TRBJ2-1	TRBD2	TGTGCCAGCAGTGGGACTAGCGGGAGGGTGAATGAGCAGTTCTTC	CASSGTSGRVNEQFF
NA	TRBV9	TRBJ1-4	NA	TGTGCCAGCAGCGTGGCTAATTCGGAAAAACTGTTTTTT	CASSVANSEKLFF
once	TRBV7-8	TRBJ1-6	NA	TGTGCCAGCAGCTTAGTTGGGACCGTCAATTCACCCCTCCACTTT	CASSLVGTVNSPLHF
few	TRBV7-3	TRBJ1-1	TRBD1	TGTGCCAGCAGCCCTACAGGGGACACTGAAGCTTTCTTT	CASSPTGDTEAFF
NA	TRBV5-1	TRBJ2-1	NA	TGCGCCAGCAGCTTGGGGGAAGCGTTCGATGAGCAGTTCTTC	CASSLGEAFDEQFF
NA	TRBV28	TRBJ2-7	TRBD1	TGTGCCAGCTCCGGTTGGGGGACAGGGTCCTACGAGCAGTACTTC	CASSGWGTGSYEQYF
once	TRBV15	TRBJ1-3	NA	TGTGCCACCAGCAGAGTAGTTTACTCTGGAAACACCATATATTTT	CATSRVVYSGNTIYF
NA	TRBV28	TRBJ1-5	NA	TGTGCCAGCAGCCAAACCAATAGCAATCAGCCCCAGCATTTT	CASSQTNSNQPQHF
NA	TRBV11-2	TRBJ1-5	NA	TGTGCCAGCAGCTTAGGGGTAGGTGAGGGAGGCAATCAGCCCCAGCATTTT	CASSLGVGEGGNQPQHF
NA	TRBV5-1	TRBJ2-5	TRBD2	TGCGCCAGCAGCTTAGGTCTAGCGGGAACAGAGACCCAGTACTTC	CASSLGLAGTETQYF
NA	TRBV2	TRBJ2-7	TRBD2	TGTGCCAGCTCTAGGAGGAGCGGGGGTACCTACGAGCAGTACTTC	CASSRRSGGTYEQYF
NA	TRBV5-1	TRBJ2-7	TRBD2	TGCGCCAGCAGCTACGGACTAGCGGATACCTCCTACGAGCAGTACTTC	CASSYGLADTSYEQYF
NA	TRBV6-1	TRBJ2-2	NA	TGTGCCAGCAGTGAAAGGGGCCGGAACACCGGGGAGCTGTTTTTT	CASSERGRNTGELFF
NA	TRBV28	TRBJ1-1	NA	TGTGCCAGCAGATGGGGGCTAGACCCGGGAGCTTTCTTT	CASRWGLDPGAFF
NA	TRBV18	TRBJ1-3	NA	TGTGCCAGCTCAAGCGGGAAAGGGAGGAACACCATATATTTT	CASSSGKGRNTIYF